The T cell receptor (beta chain) under discussion was sequenced for a study of blood T cell repertoires in COVID-19. Across the whole study: The samples span acute and convalescent COVID-19 from the United States, Italy and Spain.

CDR1 and CDR2 (germline): SGHRS, YFSETQ. The CDR3 loop spans 12 amino acids. V was clipped by 4 bases and J by 4 bases, with 9 bases between them. The authors' processing: The authors estimated nucleated cell counts from reference gene primer amplification. Some clones are missing from TCRdb's copy, which holds only in-frame ones; the method was immunoSEQ multiplex PCR. The DNA gave D and trimming, while V, J and clone size come from that table. Altogether fewer than 300,000 clones are present, approximately 78% being singletons, with the ten largest covering 5%. Sequenced material: PBMCs or T cells enriched from blood (not recorded which). The V call is TRBV5-1, the J call TRBJ2-7; D is unclear. This receptor was obtained from a man aged 35-49 years who had been exposed to COVID-19. For the CDR3, the DNA is TGCGCCAGCAGCGGAGAGTTGTACGAGCAGTACTTC. Residues: CASSGELYEQYF.